What follows describes a single TCR beta chain. This CDR3 has 15 amino acids. Germline CDR1 reads GTSNPN; CDR2 reads SVGIG (reference sequence). V shed 3 bases and J shed 5 bases, with 19 bases lying between them. In the source study's methods: Amplifying reference gene primers gave estimates of nucleated cell counts. Profiled with immunoSEQ multiplex PCR; TCRdb holds only in-frame clones, not every one. V, J and clone size derive from that table, while D and trimming were established from the DNA sequence. This table holds 52,000 or so clones, about four fifths found once. The data are from a study of blood T cell repertoires in COVID-19. Study information: The study drew acute and convalescent COVID-19 samples from the United States, Italy and Spain. T cells, B-cell-depleted T cells, or PBMCs provided the cDNA or gDNA that served as material.

The sample consisted of peripheral blood. This receptor was obtained from a human donor in a cohort sampled during active COVID-19. This chain joins TRBV30 and TRBJ1-2; tentative D call: TRBD1 (6 bases). CDR3 residues: CAWRQGRRELYGYTF. For the CDR3, the DNA is TGTGCCTGGAGACAGGGCCGGAGAGAGCTTTATGGCTACACCTTC.